This is a list of T cell receptor beta chains from one sample in a study of T cells generated in artificial thymic organoids. TCRdb fed the 5' RACE reads into MiXCR, producing one record per CDR3 protein. The data show around 5,600 distinct CDR3 sequences, more than 25% seen once. Sequenced input: naive CD8+ T cells from blood. The receptors here all came from a human donor who gave cord blood stem cells for thymic organoid culture, a cardiac surgery patient who gave postnatal thymus, or a blood donor (not recorded which). Each CDR3 is given with its conserved first and last residue. Fields, in order: J gene, D gene, clone size, V gene, CDR3 DNA, CDR3 protein. A D gene is named only where the DNA matches it firmly. Not every row has a clone size; where given, it reads once, few, many or a size class.

>TRBJ2-2|TRBD1|.|TRBV27
TGTGCCAGCAGTCCAAAGGACAGGGGGCTCGGCACCGGGGAGCTGTTTTTT
CASSPKDRGLGTGELFF
>TRBJ1-2|.|.|TRBV29-1
TGCAGCGTTCCCACCGTTCTCTATGGCTACACCTTC
CSVPTVLYGYTF
>TRBJ2-7|TRBD2|.|TRBV6-5
TGTGCCAGCACTAGACTAGCGGGTGAATCCTACGAGCAGTACTTC
CASTRLAGESYEQYF
>TRBJ2-7|.|.|TRBV6-2/TRBV6-3
TGTGCCAGCAGTCAGCAGGGGTACGAGCAGTACTTC
CASSQQGYEQYF
>TRBJ2-1|TRBD2|.|TRBV27
TGTGCCAGCAGGATAGCGGGAGGTTTCTACAATGAGCAGTTCTTC
CASRIAGGFYNEQFF
>TRBJ2-1|TRBD2|once|TRBV19
TGTGCCAGTAGTATAAGCGGGAGCTCCTACAATGAGCAGTTCTTC
CASSISGSSYNEQFF
>TRBJ2-1|TRBD2|few|TRBV6-2/TRBV6-3
TGTGCCAGCAGAGTTAGGCTAGCGGGGGGGCTTAGTATAGGTTCCTACAATGAGCAGTTCTTC
CASRVRLAGGLSIGSYNEQFF
>TRBJ2-7|.|medium-sized|TRBV7-9
TGTGCCAGCAGCTCAGACTTTGGACAGCCGATGGACGACGAGCAGTACTTC
CASSSDFGQPMDDEQYF
>TRBJ2-1|TRBD2|.|TRBV3-1
TGTGCCAGCAGCCCGGGACTAGCGGTCTATGAGCAGTTCTTC
CASSPGLAVYEQFF
>TRBJ1-5|.|medium-sized|TRBV27
TGTGCCAGCAGTTCTGGCAGCCATCAGCCCCAGCATTTT
CASSSGSHQPQHF
>TRBJ2-1|.|.|TRBV12-3/TRBV12-4
TGTGCCAGCAACACAAACCCTAGCGAGTACAATGAGCAGTTCTTC
CASNTNPSEYNEQFF
>TRBJ2-3|TRBD2|few|TRBV10-3
TGTGCCATCAGCGACCCTAGCGGGGGCACAGATACGCAGTATTTT
CAISDPSGGTDTQYF
>TRBJ2-2|.|.|TRBV29-1
TGCAGCGTTGAACTTGGCCAATCGAACACCGGGGAGCTGTTTTTT
CSVELGQSNTGELFF
>TRBJ2-1|.|.|TRBV27
TGTGCCAGCAGTTTAATGTCTGGGACGTACAATGAGCAGTTCTTC
CASSLMSGTYNEQFF
>TRBJ2-3|.|.|TRBV29-1
TGCAGCGTTGAGGTCACAGATACGCAGTATTTT
CSVEVTDTQYF
>TRBJ2-2|.|once|TRBV12-3/TRBV12-4
TGTGCCAGCGGGACCGGGGAGCTGTTTTTT
CASGTGELFF
>TRBJ2-1|.|medium-sized|TRBV19
TGTGCCAGTAGGACACCCCGGGGTGAGCAGTTCTTC
CASRTPRGEQFF
>TRBJ2-7|TRBD1|.|TRBV7-9
TGTGCCAGCAGCACCGGGACAGGGGGCGTTGGGCCGCCCTACGAGCAGTACTTC
CASSTGTGGVGPPYEQYF